This T cell receptor (beta chain) was captured in a study of OX40 agonist ivuxolimab in advanced cancers. With respect to the entire study: Ivuxolimab, which targeted the costimulatory receptor OX40 (CD134), was an agonistic, fully human IgG2 monoclonal antibody. Peripheral TCRbeta sequencing was intended to test whether TCR sequence diversity was altered and clonal T-cell expansion was caused by ivuxolimab. In the dose-escalation cohort, approximately 80% of patients were male, and the mean age was approximately 60 years with a range of roughly 20 to 79. Partial responses occurred in three dose-escalation patients, of whom one had hepatocellular carcinoma and two had cutaneous melanoma. Among the approximately 50 dose-escalation patients, approximately 20 had hepatocellular carcinoma, 15 or so melanoma, 9 renal cell carcinoma and 9 head and neck cancer. Intravenous ivuxolimab was administered to patients every 2 weeks at six dose levels: 0.01, 0.1, 0.3, 1.5, 3 and 10 mg/kg. Patients were allowed to have had prior anti-PD-1, anti-PD-L1 or anti-CTLA-4 therapy, and approximately 40% of the dose-escalation patients had been treated with checkpoint inhibitors. The monotherapy dose-escalation portion (N of about 57 patients) of the phase I ivuxolimab trial is reported in the paper. Results and caveats for the whole study, not just this receptor: At doses from 0.1 to 3.0 mg/kg, clonal expansion was seen in both CD4+ and CD8+ blood T cells between baseline and week 6. Low levels of normalized T-cell clonal expansion were also seen in some nonresponding patients. The antigen specificity of the peripheral T cells that underwent clonal expansion was not determined. In partial responders in the 0.1-3.0 mg/kg groups, normalized peripheral clonal expansion was found to be among the lowest, especially among CD8+ T cells. On average, CD8+ T cells showed more expanded clones than CD4+ T cells after ivuxolimab.

Patients with a history of autoimmune disease or receiving systemic immunosuppression were excluded from the trial. Peripheral blood for TCR sequencing was drawn from every dose cohort at baseline, at cycle 4 day 1 and at cycle 7 day 1. The samples were taken from a phase I, first-in-human, multicenter, open-label dose-escalation trial of ivuxolimab. Adults with locally advanced or metastatic head and neck squamous cell, hepatocellular, melanoma or renal cell carcinoma were enrolled in the trial. Before TCR sequencing, CD4+ and CD8+ T cells were separately sorted from peripheral blood. Genomic DNA was extracted from sorted cells for sequencing of the TCRbeta CDR3 region. The immunoSEQ Assay was used for sequencing of TCRbeta CDR3 regions. The table was pulled from immuneACCESS by TCRdb, which kept in-frame rearrangements only. Such tables lose some clones; where checked, under half of the loss comes from unresolved V genes, and the rest has no known cause. The sample has 79,000 or so clones on record, over 75% of them singletons. Clones ranked in the top ten supply 0.61% of the sample.

The germline V gene specifies SQVTM as CDR1 and ANQGSEA as CDR2. The CDR3 holds 15 amino acids from the cysteine to the phenylalanine. Only CDR3 DNA is held: 45 bases, read in frame from base 1. At the junction V is shortened by 3 bases and J by 5 bases; bases outside the gene matches: 11. In this sample, this clone turned up a few times. No cognate antigen has been identified for it. No base quality values were provided; no much bigger clone lies one nucleotide off. The V and J segments used are TRBV29-1 and TRBJ2-5; 8 middle bases align to TRBD2. The TCR was taken from an adult with an advanced solid tumor such as melanoma, head and neck, liver or kidney cancer. The specimen was CD4+ or CD8+ T cells sorted from blood, collected in a trial of the OX40 agonist ivuxolimab. The CDR3 in this case is CSVEGTSGPRETQYF. The DNA is TGCAGCGTTGAGGGTACTAGCGGCCCCCGGGAGACCCAGTACTTC.